These 4 T cell receptor beta chains were sequenced from one sample in a study of cytomegalovirus exposure and HLA in healthy donors. 60 Vbeta and 13 Jbeta primers were used in PCR. Here immunoSEQ multiplex PCR was the method, and the copy in TCRdb shows in-frame clones only, minus some. Here the sample spans 95,000 to 100,000 clones, around four fifths being singletons. The sample taken for sequencing was PBMCs. Source of these receptors: a man in his forties in good health and CMV-seronegative.

V usage is TRBV10-1 and J usage is TRBJ2-3, with 8 bases matching TRBD2. Germline V gene sequence: CDR1 WNHNN, CDR2 SYGVQD (reference sequence). Losses at the gene ends were 7 bases for V and 7 bases for J; bases not matched to a gene: 16. The CDR3 sequence is 16 residues long. The CDR3 spells CASTQRGIRHVHTQYF. The CDR3 DNA is TGCGCCAGCACCCAGCGGGGGATACGCCATGTGCATACGCAGTATTTT.

The chain has TRBV11-3 and TRBJ2-5, with D hard to call. CDR1 SGHNT and CDR2 YENEEA come from the germline V gene. Trimming removed 5 bases from V and 5 bases from J, with 9 bases in between. The CDR3 is 12 residues long. For the CDR3, the DNA is TGTGCCAGCAGCGCGTCTAGGGAGACCCAGTACTTC. Translated, it gives CASSASRETQYF. Full variable domain (outside the CDR3, taken from reference TRBV11-3 and TRBJ2-5): EAGVVQSPRYKIIEKKQPVAFWCNPISGHNTLYWYLQNLGQGPELLIRYENEEAVDDSQLPKDRFSAERLKGVDSTLKIQPAELGDSAVYLCASSASRETQYFGPGTRLLVL.

Only a few counts were recorded for this clone. The chain recombines TRBV6-1 with TRBJ2-1; tentatively, D is TRBD2 (5 bases). Trimming left V 11 bases short and J 0 bases short, with 14 bases between. The CDR3 totals 14 residues. CDR1 is MNHNS and CDR2 is SASEGT in the germline V gene. The CDR3 sequence is CAASYGFSYNEQFF. CDR3 DNA: TGTGCCGCTAGCTACGGATTCTCCTACAATGAGCAGTTCTTC.

This chain joins TRBV29-1 and TRBJ1-3; D is unclear. Germline CDR1 and CDR2: SQVTM and ANQGSEA. The V end was cut by 7 bases, the J end by 1 base, with 8 bases between. The CDR3 has 12 amino acids. The CDR3 nucleotides read TGCAGCGCTAGAACGTCTGGAAACACCATATATTTT. Translating it yields CSARTSGNTIYF.